This TCR beta chain was profiled in a study of Ad26.COV2.S vaccination and SARS-CoV-2 variants. General study findings and limits: The TCR breadth and depth analyses may have understated or missed part of the total T cell responses. Recipients of vaccine and of placebo showed similar breadth of their non-spike TCR repertoires. Among vaccine recipients, spike-specific TCR breadth exceeded that of placebo recipients.

Concerning this clone itself: Its antigen is as yet unknown.

Treatment here: about 20 received Ad26.COV2.S at low or high dose, single or two shots; 5 received placebo; per-sample allocation not given. The study sampled participants on day 63 after the first vaccine or placebo injection. Sequencing was performed with immunoSEQ multiplex PCR; in TCRdb, only in-frame clones are kept and a portion is missing. The sample has under 400,000 clones; around nine tenths are singletons. Germline CDR1 KGHSH, CDR2 LQKENI. The CDR3 spans 13 residues. Trimming shortened V by 9 bases and J by 1 base, and 12 bases separated the two germline ends. This chain links TRBV18 with TRBJ1-1; D is unresolved. This clonotype was sampled from a person aged 18 to 59 who received the Ad26.COV2.S COVID-19 vaccine or a placebo. The sample consisted of peripheral blood, taken in a trial of Ad26.COV2.S vaccine versus placebo. The CDR3 is CASRTLGNTEAFF. In DNA form, the CDR3 reads TGTGCCAGTCGCACCTTGGGGAACACTGAAGCTTTCTTT.